These T cell receptor beta chains were read from a single sample in a study of blood T cell repertoires in COVID-19. Only in-frame clones appear in the TCRdb table, and some are missing; sequencing was by immunoSEQ multiplex PCR. The repertoire holds approximately 170,000 clones, with about 89% as singletons. Specimen: peripheral blood. These receptors were taken from a man aged 70 or older with acute or convalescent COVID-19. CDR3s include the opening cysteine and the closing phenylalanine or tryptophan. The order of the fields is CDR3 protein, CDR3 DNA, clone size, D gene, J gene, V gene, CDR3 length. D genes are given only for firm matches. The size field is filled for only some rows; it gives once, few, many or a size class.

CDR3: CASSLGRVPGGRNTIYF; DNA: TGTGCCAGCAGCTTAGGAAGGGTACCGGGAGGGAGAAACACCATATATTTT; size: NA; D: NA; J: TRBJ1-3; V: TRBV7-8; length: 17
CDR3: CASRYIAGGTHEQYF; DNA: TGTGCCAGCCGCTACATAGCGGGAGGGACCCACGAGCAGTACTTC; size: NA; D: TRBD2; J: TRBJ2-7; V: TRBV27; length: 15
CDR3: CASSLVREVPETQYF; DNA: TGCGCCAGCAGCTTGGTCAGGGAGGTTCCAGAGACCCAGTACTTC; size: NA; D: NA; J: TRBJ2-5; V: TRBV5-1; length: 15
CDR3: CASTLNTGELFF; DNA: TGTGCCAGCACCCTCAACACCGGGGAGCTGTTTTTT; size: NA; D: NA; J: TRBJ2-2; V: TRBV6-5; length: 12
CDR3: CASSQWTGYTGNTIYF; DNA: TGCGCCAGCAGCCAATGGACAGGGTACACTGGAAACACCATATATTTT; size: NA; D: TRBD1; J: TRBJ1-3; V: TRBV4-3; length: 16
CDR3: CASSFGNSPLHF; DNA: TGTGCCAGCAGTTTCGGGAATTCACCCCTCCACTTT; size: NA; D: NA; J: TRBJ1-6; V: TRBV27; length: 12
CDR3: CATSDFAPGDGDEKLFF; DNA: TGTGCCACCAGTGATTTTGCCCCCGGAGATGGTGATGAAAAACTGTTTTTT; size: NA; D: NA; J: TRBJ1-4; V: TRBV24-1; length: 17
CDR3: CASSPNSGQVLNEQFF; DNA: TGTGCCAGCTCACCAAACTCGGGACAGGTGTTGAATGAGCAGTTCTTC; size: NA; D: TRBD1; J: TRBJ2-1; V: TRBV18; length: 16
CDR3: CASSLGVGELFF; DNA: TGCGCCAGCAGTTTAGGGGTCGGGGAGCTGTTTTTT; size: NA; D: NA; J: TRBJ2-2; V: TRBV5-1; length: 12
CDR3: CASSYSAGADTDTQYF; DNA: TGTGCCAGCAGTTACTCCGCGGGGGCCGACACAGATACGCAGTATTTT; size: NA; D: NA; J: TRBJ2-3; V: TRBV6-5; length: 16
CDR3: CASSVDQGGNTEAFF; DNA: TGTGCCAGCAGCGTAGATCAGGGCGGGAACACTGAAGCTTTCTTT; size: NA; D: NA; J: TRBJ1-1; V: TRBV9; length: 15
CDR3: CASSFEGANTGELFF; DNA: TGTGCCAGCAGTTTTGAGGGGGCGAACACCGGGGAGCTGTTTTTT; size: once; D: NA; J: TRBJ2-2; V: TRBV27; length: 15
CDR3: CASRDTLNTEAFF; DNA: TGCGCCAGCAGAGACACTCTGAACACTGAAGCTTTCTTT; size: NA; D: NA; J: TRBJ1-1; V: TRBV10-2; length: 13
CDR3: CASRGQGLYEQYF; DNA: TGTGCCAGCAGGGGACAGGGCCTCTACGAGCAGTACTTC; size: NA; D: TRBD1; J: TRBJ2-7; V: TRBV28; length: 13
CDR3: CASSRQGDGYTF; DNA: TGTGCCAGCAGCCGACAGGGGGATGGCTACACCTTC; size: NA; D: TRBD1; J: TRBJ1-2; V: TRBV11-1; length: 12
CDR3: CASSLNWEDLYRLFF; DNA: TGTGCCAGCAGTTTGAACTGGGAGGATCTATATCGGCTGTTCTTC; size: NA; D: NA; J: TRBJ2-1; V: TRBV28; length: 15
CDR3: CASSSYPGTDLNYGYTF; DNA: TGTGCCAGCAGCTCTTACCCCGGGACAGACCTTAACTATGGCTACACCTTC; size: NA; D: TRBD1; J: TRBJ1-2; V: TRBV7-6; length: 17
CDR3: CASRAYRVGAKNIQYF; DNA: TGTGCCAGCAGAGCGTACAGGGTGGGGGCCAAAAACATTCAGTACTTC; size: NA; D: NA; J: TRBJ2-4; V: TRBV27; length: 16
CDR3: CATSPGGAGELFF; DNA: TGTGCCACCAGCCCGGGGGGGGCCGGGGAGCTGTTTTTT; size: few; D: TRBD2; J: TRBJ2-2; V: TRBV24-1; length: 13
CDR3: CASSPTSVWLAKNIQYF; DNA: TGTGCCAGCAGTCCTACTAGCGTATGGCTAGCCAAAAACATTCAGTACTTC; size: NA; D: TRBD2; J: TRBJ2-4; V: TRBV28; length: 17
CDR3: CASSVLRSGSMKHF; DNA: TGTGCCAGCAGCGTCCTGAGGAGCGGCAGTATGAAGCATTTT; size: NA; D: NA; J: TRBJ1-5; V: TRBV7-8; length: 14
CDR3: CASSALPTGNYGYTF; DNA: TGTGCCAGCAGTGCGCTCCCGACAGGAAACTATGGCTACACCTTC; size: NA; D: NA; J: TRBJ1-2; V: TRBV2; length: 15
CDR3: CASSFVSYEQYF; DNA: TGTGCCAGCAGTTTCGTCTCCTACGAGCAGTACTTC; size: NA; D: NA; J: TRBJ2-7; V: TRBV12-3/TRBV12-4; length: 12
CDR3: CASSYIRTLETQYF; DNA: TGTGCCAGCAGTTACATTCGGACACTTGAGACCCAGTACTTC; size: NA; D: NA; J: TRBJ2-5; V: TRBV6-5; length: 14
CDR3: CASSVAGGGNNSPLHF; DNA: TGTGCCAGCAGCGTAGCAGGGGGCGGCAATAATTCACCCCTCCACTTT; size: NA; D: TRBD1; J: TRBJ1-6; V: TRBV9; length: 16
CDR3: CASSRAPGEKLFF; DNA: TGTGCCAGCTCACGGGCCCCGGGGGAAAAACTGTTTTTT; size: NA; D: NA; J: TRBJ1-4; V: TRBV6-5; length: 13
CDR3: CASSERGRDTEAFF; DNA: TGTGCCAGCAGTGAAAGGGGGAGGGACACTGAAGCTTTCTTT; size: NA; D: NA; J: TRBJ1-1; V: TRBV6-1; length: 14
CDR3: CASKPYSGANVLTF; DNA: TGTGCCAGCAAGCCGTACTCTGGGGCCAACGTCCTGACTTTC; size: NA; D: NA; J: TRBJ2-6; V: TRBV3-1/TRBV3-2; length: 14
CDR3: CATRDRAPSEAFF; DNA: TGTGCCACCCGGGACAGGGCGCCATCGGAAGCTTTCTTT; size: NA; D: TRBD1; J: TRBJ1-1; V: TRBV2; length: 13
CDR3: CASSLGRGNSPLHF; DNA: TGCGCCAGCAGCTTAGGCAGGGGGAATTCACCCCTCCACTTT; size: once; D: TRBD1; J: TRBJ1-6; V: TRBV5-1; length: 14
CDR3: CAISEIGRGLVGTEAFF; DNA: TGTGCCATCAGTGAAATCGGCAGGGGATTAGTCGGCACTGAAGCTTTCTTT; size: NA; D: NA; J: TRBJ1-1; V: TRBV10-3; length: 17
CDR3: CASSFGQGNGELFF; DNA: TGTGCCAGCAGCTTTGGACAGGGTAACGGGGAGCTGTTTTTT; size: NA; D: TRBD1; J: TRBJ2-2; V: TRBV6-6; length: 14
CDR3: CASSLDLRGTGALTNEKLFF; DNA: TGTGCCAGCAGCCTCGACTTGCGGGGGACAGGGGCCTTAACGAATGAAAAACTGTTTTTT; size: NA; D: NA; J: TRBJ1-4; V: TRBV21-1; length: 20
CDR3: CASGTERENTGELFF; DNA: TGTGCCAGCGGAACCGAGCGGGAGAACACCGGGGAGCTGTTTTTT; size: NA; D: TRBD2; J: TRBJ2-2; V: TRBV7-9; length: 15
CDR3: CATSRVLADPPSDTQYF; DNA: TGTGCCACCAGCAGAGTCCTAGCCGACCCGCCGTCAGATACGCAGTATTTT; size: NA; D: NA; J: TRBJ2-3; V: TRBV15; length: 17
CDR3: CASSQKGVVAGREQYF; DNA: TGTGCCAGCAGCCAGAAGGGAGTGGTAGCGGGGAGGGAGCAGTACTTC; size: NA; D: TRBD2; J: TRBJ2-7; V: TRBV3-1/TRBV3-2; length: 16
CDR3: CASSPGSAYSISSYNEQFF; DNA: TGTGCCAGCAGCCCAGGTAGCGCCTACTCGATTAGCTCCTACAATGAGCAGTTCTTC; size: NA; D: NA; J: TRBJ2-1; V: TRBV6-2/TRBV6-3; length: 19
CDR3: CASSFSGSTHSPLHF; DNA: TGTGCCAGCAGTTTTTCAGGGTCCACACATTCACCCCTCCACTTT; size: NA; D: NA; J: TRBJ1-6; V: TRBV28; length: 15
CDR3: CASSGWGSGNTIYF; DNA: TGTGCCAGCAGTGGCTGGGGCAGTGGAAACACCATATATTTT; size: NA; D: NA; J: TRBJ1-3; V: TRBV28; length: 14
CDR3: CASSGQGEKLFF; DNA: TGCGCCAGCTCCGGGCAGGGTGAAAAACTGTTTTTT; size: NA; D: NA; J: TRBJ1-4; V: TRBV5-1; length: 12
CDR3: CASSGDRAGKEQFF; DNA: TGTGCCAGCAGTGGGGACCGAGCGGGTAAAGAGCAGTTCTTC; size: NA; D: NA; J: TRBJ2-1; V: TRBV2; length: 14
CDR3: CASSQQGTEAFF; DNA: TGTGCCAGCAGCCAGCAGGGGACTGAAGCTTTCTTT; size: NA; D: NA; J: TRBJ1-1; V: TRBV5-4; length: 12
CDR3: CASSLYRATGELFF; DNA: TGTGCCAGCAGCTTGTACAGGGCCACCGGGGAGCTGTTTTTT; size: NA; D: NA; J: TRBJ2-2; V: TRBV7-2; length: 14
CDR3: CASSPTGGWNTEAFF; DNA: TGTGCCAGCAGCCCGACAGGGGGTTGGAACACTGAAGCTTTCTTT; size: NA; D: TRBD1; J: TRBJ1-1; V: TRBV7-3; length: 15
CDR3: CASTPDSGPGYGYTF; DNA: TGTGCCAGCACCCCCGATTCGGGTCCCGGCTATGGCTACACCTTC; size: NA; D: NA; J: TRBJ1-2; V: TRBV6-5; length: 15
CDR3: CASSLDRYDGYTF; DNA: TGTGCCAGCAGCTTGGACAGGTACGATGGCTACACCTTC; size: NA; D: NA; J: TRBJ1-2; V: TRBV5-8; length: 13
CDR3: CASSQEPSGGMGRYTF; DNA: TGCGCCAGCAGCCAAGAGCCGTCAGGTGGAATGGGTCGCTACACCTTC; size: NA; D: NA; J: TRBJ1-2; V: TRBV4-3; length: 16
CDR3: CASSRDITNQPQHF; DNA: TGTGCCAGCAGCCGGGACATAACTAATCAGCCCCAGCATTTT; size: NA; D: NA; J: TRBJ1-5; V: TRBV7-2; length: 14
CDR3: CASSQDPQGTQYF; DNA: TGTGCCAGCAGCCAAGATCCGCAGGGTACGCAGTATTTT; size: NA; D: NA; J: TRBJ2-3; V: TRBV3-1/TRBV3-2; length: 13
CDR3: CASSLASGEATSYEQYF; DNA: TGTGCCAGCAGCTTAGCGTCGGGGGAGGCCACCTCCTACGAGCAGTACTTC; size: NA; D: NA; J: TRBJ2-7; V: TRBV7-9; length: 17
CDR3: CASSRTSGFFRGETQYF; DNA: TGTGCCAGCAGCCGGACTAGCGGGTTCTTCAGGGGAGAGACCCAGTACTTC; size: NA; D: TRBD2; J: TRBJ2-5; V: TRBV11-2; length: 17
CDR3: CASSWGGQAADTQYF; DNA: TGTGCCAGCAGCTGGGGGGGACAGGCGGCGGATACGCAGTATTTT; size: NA; D: NA; J: TRBJ2-3; V: TRBV5-4; length: 15
CDR3: CASSGGARGPLHF; DNA: TGTGCCAGCAGTGGCGGGGCCCGGGGGCCCCTCCACTTT; size: NA; D: NA; J: TRBJ1-6; V: TRBV6-4; length: 13